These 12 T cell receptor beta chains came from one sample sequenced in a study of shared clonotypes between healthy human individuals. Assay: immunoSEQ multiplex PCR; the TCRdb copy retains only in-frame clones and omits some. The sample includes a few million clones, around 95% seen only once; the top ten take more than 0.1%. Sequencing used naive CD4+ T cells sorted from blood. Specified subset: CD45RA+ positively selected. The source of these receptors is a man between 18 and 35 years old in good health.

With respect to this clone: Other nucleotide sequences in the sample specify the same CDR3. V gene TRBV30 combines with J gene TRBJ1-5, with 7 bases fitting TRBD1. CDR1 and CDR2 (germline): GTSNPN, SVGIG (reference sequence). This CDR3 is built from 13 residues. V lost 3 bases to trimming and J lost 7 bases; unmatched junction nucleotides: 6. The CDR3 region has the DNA TGTGCCTGGAGCCGACAGGGCTCACAGCCCCAGCATTTT. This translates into CAWSRQGSQPQHF.

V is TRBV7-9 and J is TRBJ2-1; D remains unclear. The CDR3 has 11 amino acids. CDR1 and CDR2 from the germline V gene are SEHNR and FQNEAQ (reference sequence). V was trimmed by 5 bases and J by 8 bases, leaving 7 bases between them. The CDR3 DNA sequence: TGTGCCAGCAGCCCAGACGATGAGCAGTTCTTC. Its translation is CASSPDDEQFF.

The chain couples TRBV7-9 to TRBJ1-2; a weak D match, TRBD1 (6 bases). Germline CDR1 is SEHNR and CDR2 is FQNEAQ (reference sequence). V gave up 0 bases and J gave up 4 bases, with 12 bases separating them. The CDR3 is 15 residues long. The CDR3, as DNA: TGTGCCAGCAGCTTAGCGGGGGGCGGTAGCTATGGCTACACCTTC. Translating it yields CASSLAGGGSYGYTF.

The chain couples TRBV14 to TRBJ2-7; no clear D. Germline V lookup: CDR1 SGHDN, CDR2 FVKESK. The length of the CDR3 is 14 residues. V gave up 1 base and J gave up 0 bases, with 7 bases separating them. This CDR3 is CASSQGGNSYEQYF. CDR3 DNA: TGTGCCAGCAGCCAAGGCGGCAACTCCTACGAGCAGTACTTC.

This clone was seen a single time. In DNA, the CDR3 is TGCGCCAGCAGCTTCGCCGGGACTAGCACCACAGATACGCAGTATTTT. As protein: CASSFAGTSTTDTQYF. This chain joins TRBV5-1 and TRBJ2-3; TRBD2 agrees at 9 bases. Germline V gene lookup returns CDR1 SGHRS and CDR2 YFSETQ. The CDR3 runs 16 residues. The V and J ends lost 2 bases and 2 bases, in that order; junction bases with no gene match: 6.

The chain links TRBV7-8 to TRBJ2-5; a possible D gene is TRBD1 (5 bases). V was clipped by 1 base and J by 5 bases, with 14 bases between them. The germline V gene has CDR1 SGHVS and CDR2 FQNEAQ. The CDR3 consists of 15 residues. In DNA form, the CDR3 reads TGTGCCAGCAGCTTAGGTACAGGAGAGACGGAGACCCAGTACTTC. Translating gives CASSLGTGETETQYF.

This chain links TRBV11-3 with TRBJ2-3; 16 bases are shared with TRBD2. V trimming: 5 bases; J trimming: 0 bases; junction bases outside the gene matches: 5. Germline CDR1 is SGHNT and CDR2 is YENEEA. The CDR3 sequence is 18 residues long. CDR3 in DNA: TGTGCCAGCAGCACCGGGACTAGCGGGGGGGCTAGCACAGATACGCAGTATTTT. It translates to CASSTGTSGGASTDTQYF.

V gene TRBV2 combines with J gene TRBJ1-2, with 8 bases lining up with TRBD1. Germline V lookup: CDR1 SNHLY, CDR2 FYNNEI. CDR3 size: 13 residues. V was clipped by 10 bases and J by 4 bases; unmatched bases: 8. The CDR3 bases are TGTGCCACCCCACTGCAGGGGGCCTATGGCTACACCTTC. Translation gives CATPLQGAYGYTF.

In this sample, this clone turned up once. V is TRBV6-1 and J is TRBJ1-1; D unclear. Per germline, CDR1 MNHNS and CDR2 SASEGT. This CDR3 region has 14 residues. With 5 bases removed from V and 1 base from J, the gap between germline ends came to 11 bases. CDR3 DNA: TGTGCCAGCAGTCCAGCTACCAAGAACACTGAAGCTTTCTTT. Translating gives CASSPATKNTEAFF.

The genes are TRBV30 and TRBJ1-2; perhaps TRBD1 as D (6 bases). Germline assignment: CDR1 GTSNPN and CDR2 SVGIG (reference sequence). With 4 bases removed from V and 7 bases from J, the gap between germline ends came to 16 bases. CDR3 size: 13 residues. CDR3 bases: TGTGCCTGGATTGGGAGGGGGTTTCGTGGCTACACCTTC. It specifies CAWIGRGFRGYTF.

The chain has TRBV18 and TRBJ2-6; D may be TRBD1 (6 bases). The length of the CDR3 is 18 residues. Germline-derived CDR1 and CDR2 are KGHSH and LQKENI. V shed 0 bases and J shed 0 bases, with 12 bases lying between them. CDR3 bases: TGTGCCAGCTCACCACCACAGGGAAGGTTCTCTGGGGCCAACGTCCTGACTTTC. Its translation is CASSPPQGRFSGANVLTF.

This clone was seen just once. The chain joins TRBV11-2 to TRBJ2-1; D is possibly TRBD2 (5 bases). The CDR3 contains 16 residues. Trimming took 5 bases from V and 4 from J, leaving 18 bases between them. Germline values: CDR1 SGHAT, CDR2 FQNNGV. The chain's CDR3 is CASSVALDSSYNEQFF. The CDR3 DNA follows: TGTGCCAGCAGCGTTGCGTTGGACTCCTCTTACAATGAGCAGTTCTTC.